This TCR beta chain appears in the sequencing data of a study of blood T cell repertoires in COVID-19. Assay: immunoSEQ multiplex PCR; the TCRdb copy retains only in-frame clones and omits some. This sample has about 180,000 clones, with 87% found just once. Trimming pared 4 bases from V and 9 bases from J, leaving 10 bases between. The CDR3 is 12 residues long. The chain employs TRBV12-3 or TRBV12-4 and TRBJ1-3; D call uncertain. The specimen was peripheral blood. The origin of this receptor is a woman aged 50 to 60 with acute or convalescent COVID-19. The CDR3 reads CASSYTPGTIYF. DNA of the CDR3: TGTGCCAGCAGTTACACTCCGGGCACCATATATTTT.